Below are 32 T cell receptor beta chains sequenced from a single sample in a study of a mutant IDH1 vaccine in newly diagnosed glioma (dated by TCRdb to about 2021). Sample time point, as interpreted from the label and publication: week 23, last vaccination. Each vaccine dose was 300 ug of a 20-mer mutant IDH1 peptide in Montanide, given subcutaneously with topical imiquimod. These receptors lack a known antigen. The library was built by means of the immunoSEQ multiplex PCR assay. What TCRdb holds here is the immuneACCESS table cut down to in-frame rearrangements. Part of the clones is not present; checked against another copy, under half of the missing clones reflect an unresolved V gene, and the others are unexplained. The sample yields approximately 82,000 clones; roughly 85% were counted once. 2% to 2.5% of the sample lies in the top ten. The sample was PBMCs, taken from a glioma patient whose treatment included an IDH1 peptide vaccine. These receptor sequences come from a young man with glioma. Some clones in this sample may be carry-over from other donors' samples.

The gene calls are TRBV5-4 and TRBJ1-3; D ambiguous. This CDR3 is built from 15 residues. The germline V gene has CDR1 SGHNT and CDR2 YYREEE (reference sequence). V lost 0 bases and J 5 bases, leaving 12 bases between the germline ends. The CDR3 region has the DNA TGTGCCAGCAGCTTGGACGTGGGATGGAGAAACACCATATATTTT. Protein: CASSLDVGWRNTIYF. The full variable domain, completed using reference TRBV5-4 and TRBJ1-3, is ETGVTQSPTHLIKTRGQQVTLRCSSQSGHNTVSWYQQALGQGPQFIFQYYREEENGRGNFPPRFSGLQFPNYSSELNVNALELDDSALYLCASSLDVGWRNTIYFGEGSWLTVV.

Comment on this clone: Sequence at one end of the junction differs from germline and may be a read error. The chain carries TRBV18 and TRBJ1-2; possibly TRBD1 for D (5 bases). The germline gives CDR1 KGHSH, CDR2 LQKENI. There are 11 residues in the CDR3. CDR3 in amino acids: CASSPGRGTLF. The CDR3 nucleotides are TGTGCCAGCTCACCGGGACGGGGGACCCTCTTC.

The V and J genes are TRBV11-2 and TRBJ1-2, with 10 bases identical to TRBD1. The germline V gene encodes CDR1 SGHAT and CDR2 FQNNGV. The CDR3 is made up of 14 amino acids. V lost 5 bases to trimming and J lost 7 bases; unmatched junction nucleotides: 7. The CDR3 DNA is TGTGCCAGCAGCCCCCGGACAGGGGGGGGTGGCTACACCTTC. Its translation is CASSPRTGGGGYTF.

This sequence joins TRBV4-1 and TRBJ1-4; 7 bases match TRBD1. Trimming took 1 base from V and 5 from J; bases not matched to a gene: 4. CDR3 size: 15 residues. In germline, CDR1 is MGHRA, CDR2 YSYEKL. The CDR3 DNA sequence: TGCGCCAGCAGCCAAGGACAGGGAAGAAATGAAAAACTGTTTTTT. The encoded protein is CASSQGQGRNEKLFF.

V usage is TRBV10-1 and J usage is TRBJ1-2; 8 bases match TRBD1. The germline V gene has CDR1 WNHNN and CDR2 SYGVQD (reference sequence). This CDR3 has 21 residues. Germline trimming cut 4 bases from V and 5 bases from J; bases unmatched to any gene: 27. In nucleotides, the CDR3 is TGCGCCAGCAGTGTCTCTTTCGGCCGGCAAAACCCTAGCGGGACAGGTTATGGCTACACCTTC. It translates to CASSVSFGRQNPSGTGYGYTF.

The V gene is TRBV7-2, the J gene TRBJ2-1, with D perhaps TRBD2 (5 bases). The CDR3 extends over 16 amino acids. Trimming left V 1 base short and J 0 bases short, with 10 bases between. Germline V gene lookup returns CDR1 SGHTA and CDR2 FQGNSA. The CDR3 here is CASSLGPGSSYNEQFF. In nucleotides, the CDR3 is TGTGCCAGCAGCTTAGGGCCGGGGAGCTCCTACAATGAGCAGTTCTTC.

The chain combines TRBV13 with TRBJ1-1, with unresolved D. The V gene lost 3 bases and the J gene lost 6 bases, with 5 bases spanning the gap. The CDR3 consists of 11 residues. The germline V gene encodes CDR1 PRHDT and CDR2 FYEKMQ (reference sequence). CDR3 amino acids: CASSLRAEAFF. In DNA form, the CDR3 reads TGTGCCAGCAGCTTGCGAGCTGAAGCTTTCTTT.

J is TRBJ1-2 and V is TRBV6-1, with 9 bases matching TRBD1. With 5 bases clipped from V and 4 bases from J, the junction kept 8 bases outside the gene matches. CDR3 length: 15 residues. The germline gives CDR1 MNHNS, CDR2 SASEGT. The DNA for the CDR3 is TGTGCCAGCAGTCAACAGAGACAGGGGGGCTATGGCTACACCTTC. It specifies CASSQQRQGGYGYTF.

V and J are TRBV7-8 and TRBJ2-1; 8 nucleotides line up with TRBD1. Germline V gene lookup returns CDR1 SGHVS and CDR2 FQNEAQ. The CDR3 is 17 residues long. V lost 5 bases, J lost 2 bases, and 11 bases stayed unmatched. The CDR3: CASSPRRTGRAYNEQFF. CDR3 in DNA: TGTGCCAGCAGCCCCAGAAGGACAGGGAGAGCCTACAATGAGCAGTTCTTC.

The chain combines TRBV19 with TRBJ2-1; 7 positions agree with TRBD1. In germline, CDR1 is LNHDA, CDR2 SQIVND (reference sequence). This CDR3 spans 15 amino acids. After removal of 5 bases from V and 8 bases from J, the junction contained 12 bases not matched to a gene. DNA for the CDR3: TGTGCCAGTAGTCCAGACAGGGCAGGGGCAGATGAGCAGTTCTTC. Its translation: CASSPDRAGADEQFF.

This clone was seen only a few times. The rearrangement links TRBV11-1 to TRBJ1-1; D is undetermined. The CDR3 runs to 12 residues. Trimming removed 5 bases from V and 4 bases from J, with 8 bases in between. Germline V lookup: CDR1 SGHAT, CDR2 FQDESV (reference sequence). The CDR3 here is CASSHSGTEAFF. For the CDR3, the DNA is TGTGCCAGCAGCCATTCAGGCACTGAAGCTTTCTTT.

This chain's CDR3 is CASSSRTVLGTGGGIQYF. The DNA for the CDR3 is TGTGCCAGCAGCTCGCGAACAGTCTTAGGGACAGGGGGTGGCATTCAGTACTTC. This rearrangement joins TRBV13 to TRBJ2-4; 11 positions match TRBD1. J lost 9 bases, V lost 4 bases, and 17 bases had no gene match. The CDR3 runs to 18 residues. From germline, CDR1 is PRHDT and CDR2 FYEKMQ (reference sequence).

Comment on this clone: Additional DNA sequences in this sample encode the identical CDR3. CDR3 nucleotide sequence: TGCGCCAGCGGGGCCTCATACGAGCAGTACTTC. Protein: CASGASYEQYF. The V gene is TRBV4-1, the J gene TRBJ2-7; a possible D gene is TRBD1 (5 bases). The CDR3 is 11 amino acids. The V and J ends lost 8 bases and 4 bases respectively, with 9 bases between them. Germline CDR1 and CDR2: MGHRA and YSYEKL.

The CDR3 region is CASSERLPGETQYF. The CDR3 DNA reads as TGTGCCAGCAGTGAGCGACTCCCGGGAGAGACCCAGTACTTC. The V gene is TRBV25-1, the J gene TRBJ2-5; no reliable D call. The CDR3 is made up of 14 amino acids. Looked up from germline, CDR1 is MGHDK and CDR2 is SYGVNS. V lost 3 bases and J 4 bases, leaving 12 bases between the germline ends.

This clone has a single count. The chain uses TRBV5-1 and TRBJ1-2, with 8 bases aligning to TRBD1. Germline loops: CDR1 SGHRS, CDR2 YFSETQ. This CDR3 is built from 18 residues. V lost 0 bases and J lost 6; bases outside the gene matches: 16. The CDR3 protein is CASSLARPARGRNHGYTF. The CDR3, as DNA: TGCGCCAGCAGCTTGGCCAGACCGGCCAGGGGGCGGAATCATGGCTACACCTTC.

This chain uses TRBV6-5 with TRBJ1-6; unclear D gene. CDR1 and CDR2 from the germline V gene are MNHEY and SVGAGI. This CDR3 has 12 residues. Trimming shortened V by 0 bases and J by 12 bases, and 6 bases separated the two germline ends. CDR3 DNA: TGTGCCAGCAGTTACTCGAGGAGACCCCTCCACTTT. It specifies CASSYSRRPLHF.

This clone was counted a single time. J is TRBJ2-3 and V is TRBV9, with D maybe TRBD2 (7 bases). With 0 bases removed from V and 0 bases from J, the gap between germline ends came to 11 bases. This CDR3 spans 16 amino acids. Germline CDR1 reads SGDLS; CDR2 reads YYNGEE. CDR3 sequence reads: CASSVGGGHSTDTQYF. The CDR3 DNA reads as TGTGCCAGCAGCGTAGGCGGGGGCCATAGCACAGATACGCAGTATTTT.

The chain combines TRBV2 with TRBJ2-7, with D maybe TRBD1 (5 bases). The CDR3 has 15 amino acids. V was clipped by 1 base and J by 3 bases, with 13 bases between them. Germline V gene sequence: CDR1 SNHLY, CDR2 FYNNEI. The CDR3 DNA follows: TGTGCCAGCAGTGAAGTGCTCAGGGTAGGCTACGAGCAGTACTTC. This gives the protein CASSEVLRVGYEQYF.

The chain joins TRBV11-3 to TRBJ2-3, with a possible D match to TRBD1 (6 bases). The CDR3 is 13 amino acids. Trimming removed 3 bases at V and 5 bases at J, with 9 bases between. Germline CDR1 and CDR2: SGHNT and YENEEA. The CDR3 region has the DNA TGTGCCAGCAGCTTGAACAGGGTAGATACGCAGTATTTT. It is translated as CASSLNRVDTQYF.

V usage is TRBV2 and J usage is TRBJ1-2, with TRBD1 matching 12 bases. The trim removed 7 bases at V and 7 bases at J, leaving 13 bases unmatched. This CDR3 contains 16 residues. The germline V gene has CDR1 SNHLY and CDR2 FYNNEI. The chain's CDR3 is CASTPTRGTGGSGYTF. CDR3 sequence (DNA): TGTGCCAGCACCCCTACGAGGGGGACAGGGGGCTCTGGCTACACCTTC.

V usage is TRBV7-9 and J usage is TRBJ2-7, with D unclear. The CDR3 has 14 amino acids. The ends were cut back, 1 base at V and 4 bases at J, with 11 bases in the middle. Germline V lookup: CDR1 SEHNR, CDR2 FQNEAQ (reference sequence). The CDR3: CASSLGRVPYEQYF. The CDR3 DNA reads TGTGCCAGCAGCTTAGGGCGCGTGCCATACGAGCAGTACTTC. The full variable domain, in which reference TRBV7-9 and TRBJ2-7 provide the parts outside the CDR3, is DTGVSQNPRHKITKRGQNVTFRCDPISEHNRLYWYRQTLGQGPEFLTYFQNEAQLEKSRLLSDRFSAERPKGSFSTLEIQRTEQGDSAMYLCASSLGRVPYEQYFGPGTRLTVT.

CDR3 in amino acids: CASSLGRDRGNEQYF. CDR3 bases: TGTGCCAGCAGTTTAGGCCGGGACAGGGGCAACGAGCAGTACTTC. The chain couples TRBV27 to TRBJ2-7; 10 nucleotides line up with TRBD1. This CDR3 spans 15 amino acids. CDR1 is MNHEY, CDR2 SMNVEV, per germline (reference sequence). The J segment lost 5 bases and the V segment lost 2 bases, leaving 6 bases of the junction unmatched.

The rearrangement links TRBV9 to TRBJ1-1; 7 bases align to TRBD1. CDR3 length: 15 residues. CDR1 is SGDLS, CDR2 YYNGEE, per germline. V trimming: 4 bases; J trimming: 6 bases; junction bases outside the gene matches: 12. The CDR3 is CASSPQTGYTAEAFF. CDR3 in DNA: TGTGCCAGCAGCCCTCAGACAGGGTATACGGCTGAAGCTTTCTTT. The whole variable domain, filled in from reference TRBV9 and TRBJ1-1, reads DSGVTQTPKHLITATGQRVTLRCSPRSGDLSVYWYQQSLDQGLQFLIQYYNGEERAKGNILERFSAQQFPDLHSELNLSSLELGDSALYFCASSPQTGYTAEAFFGQGTRLTVV.

V usage is TRBV7-9 and J usage is TRBJ2-5; D ambiguous. Germline CDR1 SEHNR, CDR2 FQNEAQ (reference sequence). This CDR3 is 12 amino acids long. The V gene lost 5 bases and the J gene lost 5 bases, with 9 bases spanning the gap. The CDR3 DNA sequence: TGTGCCAGCAGCCAAGTAGAGGAGACCCAGTACTTC. The encoded protein is CASSQVEETQYF.

The chain links TRBV7-6 to TRBJ2-2, with 10 positions matching TRBD2. The CDR3 spans 16 residues. V lost 5 bases to trimming and J lost 3 bases; unmatched junction nucleotides: 6. Per the germline V gene, CDR1 is SGHVS and CDR2 is FNYEAQ. The CDR3 spells CASSLVLAGDTGELFF. For the CDR3, the DNA is TGTGCCAGCAGCCTGGTCCTAGCGGGAGACACCGGGGAGCTGTTTTTT.

The chain links TRBV6-5 to TRBJ2-1; 12 nucleotides align to TRBD1. CDR1 is MNHEY, CDR2 SVGAGI, per germline. The CDR3 spans 13 residues. Germline trimming cut 8 bases from V and 6 bases from J; bases unmatched to any gene: 2. The CDR3 reads CASGTGGLNEQFF. CDR3 bases: TGTGCCAGCGGGACAGGGGGCCTCAATGAGCAGTTCTTC.

The V and J genes are TRBV4-3 and TRBJ2-7; 15 positions agree with TRBD2. Germline V gene lookup returns CDR1 LGHNA and CDR2 YSLEER. Trimming at V came to 5 bases and at J to 6 bases, leaving 2 bases not matched to a gene. The CDR3 length is 14 residues. As DNA, the CDR3 is TGCGCCAGCAGCTTGGGACTAGCGGGGGGCGAGCAGTACTTC. It codes for CASSLGLAGGEQYF.

V is TRBV5-4 and J is TRBJ2-3; TRBD2 aligns across 11 bases. The CDR3 extends over 16 amino acids. The V gene's germline CDR1 is SGHNT and CDR2 YYREEE (reference sequence). V was clipped by 0 bases and J by 5 bases; unmatched bases: 5. In DNA, the CDR3 is TGTGCCAGCAGCTTGGTAGCGGGGGGGCGCGGAGATACGCAGTATTTT. It codes for CASSLVAGGRGDTQYF. The complete variable domain, with remaining parts taken from reference TRBV5-4 and TRBJ2-3, reads ETGVTQSPTHLIKTRGQQVTLRCSSQSGHNTVSWYQQALGQGPQFIFQYYREEENGRGNFPPRFSGLQFPNYSSELNVNALELDDSALYLCASSLVAGGRGDTQYFGPGTRLTVL.

The CDR3 is CASSLGLRALTF. For the CDR3, the DNA is TGTGCCAGCAGCTTAGGTTTGAGGGCGCTCACCTTC. The rearrangement uses TRBV7-2 and TRBJ1-2; no reliable D call. The CDR3 consists of 12 residues. V lost 1 base to trimming and J lost 13 bases, with 13 bases between them. Germline CDR1 reads SGHTA; CDR2 reads FQGNSA. Looking up the rest from reference TRBV7-2 and TRBJ1-2 gives the full variable domain: GAGVSQSPSNKVTEKGKDVELRCDPISGHTALYWYRQSLGQGLEFLIYFQGNSAPDKSGLPSDRFSAERTGGSVSTLTIQRTQQEDSAVYLCASSLGLRALTFGSGTRLTVV.

The V and J genes are TRBV11-2 and TRBJ2-7, with D possibly TRBD1 on 5 matching bases. The CDR3 totals 16 residues. The V and J ends lost 5 bases and 4 bases respectively, with 21 bases between them. The germline CDR1 and CDR2 sequences are SGHAT and FQNNGV. The CDR3 DNA reads TGTGCCAGCAGCCTTCTGTGGGAAGGGGTCGGGTACGAGCAGTACTTC. Translating gives CASSLLWEGVGYEQYF.

The CDR3 DNA reads TGTGCCAGCAGCTTAGCCTCTAGCGGGAGAAGAAACATTCAGTACTTC. Its translation: CASSLASSGRRNIQYF. The chain combines TRBV7-2 with TRBJ2-4; 10 positions agree with TRBD2. The ends lost 0 bases at V and 6 bases at J; junction bases unmatched: 5. The CDR3 runs to 16 residues. Germline assignment: CDR1 SGHTA and CDR2 FQGNSA.

The chain has TRBV19 and TRBJ2-3; D could derive from TRBD1 or TRBD2 (5 bases each). CDR1 LNHDA and CDR2 SQIVND come from the germline V gene (reference sequence). The CDR3 covers 13 residues. Trimming removed 6 bases at V and 3 bases at J, with 10 bases between. The CDR3 DNA is TGTGCCAGTAGGGGACGTATAACAGATACGCAGTATTTT. Protein product: CASRGRITDTQYF.